This T cell receptor beta chain originates from a study of T-cell memory formation after mild COVID-19. Study details: TCR clusters were mostly confined to one donor each.

This clonotype was counted a few times. Its cognate antigen is unknown. TCRdb called the 5' RACE reads again in MiXCR, with one record for every CDR3 protein. The data show over 500,000 distinct CDR3 sequences, roughly 17% seen once. Overall study findings and caveats: For second-wave clones that peaked at day 37, SARS-CoV-2 specificity went unverified. The study found balanced CD4/CD8 in clones contracting day 15 to 85 and a CD4+ lean in later expanders.

Sequencing input: PBMCs or a T cell subset sorted from them (not recorded which). This TCR was recovered from an adult woman who had mild COVID-19 (a few samples of this study predate the infection). Cell type and time point are not known.

For the CDR3, the DNA is TGTGCCATCTCAGCGGGAGCCGGCTACGAGCAGTACTTC. Encoded protein: CAISAGAGYEQYF. The V and J genes are TRBV10-3 and TRBJ2-7; 8 bases are shared with TRBD2. The length of the CDR3 is 13 residues. CDR1 is ENHRY and CDR2 is SYGVKD in the germline V gene. The V gene end was trimmed by 8 bases and the J gene end by 3 bases; junction bases not matched to a gene: 6.